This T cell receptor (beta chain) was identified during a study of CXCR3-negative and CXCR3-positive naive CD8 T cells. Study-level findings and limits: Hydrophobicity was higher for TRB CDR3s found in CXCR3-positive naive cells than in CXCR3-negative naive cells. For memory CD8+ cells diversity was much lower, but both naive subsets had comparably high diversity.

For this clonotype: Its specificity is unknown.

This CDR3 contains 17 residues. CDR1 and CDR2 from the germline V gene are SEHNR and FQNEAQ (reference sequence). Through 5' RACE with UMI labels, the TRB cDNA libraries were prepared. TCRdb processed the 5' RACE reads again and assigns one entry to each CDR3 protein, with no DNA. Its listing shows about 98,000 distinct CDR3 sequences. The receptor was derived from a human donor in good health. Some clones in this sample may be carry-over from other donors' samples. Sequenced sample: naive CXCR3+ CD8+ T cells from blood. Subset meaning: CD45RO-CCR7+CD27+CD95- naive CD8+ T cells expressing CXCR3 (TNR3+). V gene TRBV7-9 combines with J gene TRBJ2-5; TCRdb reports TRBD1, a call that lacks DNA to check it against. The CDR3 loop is CASSFHPDRPEQETQYF.